The next 3 T cell receptor beta chains were all read from a single sample in a study of OX40 agonist ivuxolimab in advanced cancers. Clones were read by immunoSEQ multiplex PCR, and TCRdb kept only the in-frame ones, dropping some. The top ten hold 7.6% of the sample, which has 55,000 to 85,000 clones, more than 85% seen once. The specimen was CD4+ or CD8+ T cells sorted from blood, collected in a trial of the OX40 agonist ivuxolimab. The receptors derive from an adult with an advanced solid tumor such as melanoma, head and neck, liver or kidney cancer.

CDR3 sequence (DNA): TGTGCCAGCAGCCTTATCGTTGGGACAGGGGATGATGAGCAGTTCTTC. Its protein product is CASSLIVGTGDDEQFF. The V call is TRBV7-9, the J call TRBJ2-1; 10 nucleotides match TRBD1. Losses at the gene ends were 5 bases for V and 8 bases for J; bases not matched to a gene: 12. This CDR3 contains 16 residues. CDR1 SEHNR and CDR2 FQNEAQ come from the germline V gene (reference sequence).

The V and J genes are TRBV11-3 and TRBJ1-1; D gene uncertain. V lost 1 base to trimming and J lost 0 bases, with 9 bases between them. The CDR3 spans 15 residues. Germline loops: CDR1 SGHNT, CDR2 YENEEA. The CDR3 nucleotides read TGTGCCAGCAGCTTAGGGGTCGGAATGAACACTGAAGCTTTCTTT. Translated: CASSLGVGMNTEAFF.

This clone was recorded once. The chain links TRBV11-2 to TRBJ2-7, with unresolved D. CDR1 and CDR2 (germline): SGHAT, FQNNGV. CDR3 length: 15 residues. V dropped 1 base and J dropped 0 bases, with 10 bases sitting between them. DNA of the CDR3: TGTGCCAGCAGCTTAGGCAGGCTCTTCTCCTACGAGCAGTACTTC. This gives the protein CASSLGRLFSYEQYF.